This T cell receptor (beta chain) appears in the sequencing data of a study of metastatic and nonmetastatic thyroid tumors. Looking at the study overall: Comparison of repertoires was carried out across blood and tumor or nodule tissue from malignant and benign thyroid patients.

Thyroid surgery was performed in patients who had received no treatment beforehand. Per the authors' pipeline: A distant-metastasis classifier for papillary thyroid cancer was built using CDR3 differences across clinicopathological groups. TCRdb re-called clones via MiXCR from the PCR reads. The V and J calls and clone size come from TCRdb's table, not from the authors' own analysis. The sample carries 20,000 or so clones, 27% recorded once. This clone was seen only a few times. Its antigen is as yet unknown. General study points: Versus benign nodules, malignant thyroid tumors reportedly had significantly higher TCR beta diversity, in blood and tumor.

Germline V CDR1 and CDR2: MNHNS, SASEGT. Trimming left V 5 bases short and J 6 bases short, with 8 bases between. The CDR3 contains 11 residues. This receptor was identified in a female donor with papillary thyroid cancer or a benign thyroid nodule (not recorded which). Some clones in this sample may be carry-over from other donors' samples. The V call is TRBV6-1, the J call TRBJ2-7, with TRBD2 as a possible D gene (5 bases). Sample: blood. CDR3 residues: CASSQRSEQYF. The CDR3, as DNA: TGTGCCAGCAGTCAGCGGAGCGAGCAGTACTTC.